The clone carrying this TCR beta chain was seen more than once but under ten times. In the authors' methods: Counts of nucleated cells, estimated from reference gene primer amplification, were obtained. Produced via immunoSEQ multiplex PCR; TCRdb's table is partial and in-frame only. That table supplies the V and J calls and clone size; D and trimming were determined from the DNA. Altogether 110,000 or so clones are present, roughly 80% being singletons, with the ten largest covering roughly 5.6%. The data are from a study of blood T cell repertoires in COVID-19. V gave up 2 bases and J gave up 4 bases; unmatched junction bases: 3. The CDR3 runs 16 residues. Germline V gene data show CDR1 as LGHDT and CDR2 as YNNKEL (reference sequence).

The source of this sequence is a man aged 65 to 85 with acute or convalescent COVID-19. This chain uses TRBV3-1 (or the pseudogene TRBV3-2) with TRBJ1-6; 9 nucleotides align to TRBD1. Input material: peripheral blood. DNA of the CDR3: TGTGCCAGCAGCCAAAGACAGGGGGTGTATAATTCACCCCTCCACTTT. This translates into CASSQRQGVYNSPLHF.